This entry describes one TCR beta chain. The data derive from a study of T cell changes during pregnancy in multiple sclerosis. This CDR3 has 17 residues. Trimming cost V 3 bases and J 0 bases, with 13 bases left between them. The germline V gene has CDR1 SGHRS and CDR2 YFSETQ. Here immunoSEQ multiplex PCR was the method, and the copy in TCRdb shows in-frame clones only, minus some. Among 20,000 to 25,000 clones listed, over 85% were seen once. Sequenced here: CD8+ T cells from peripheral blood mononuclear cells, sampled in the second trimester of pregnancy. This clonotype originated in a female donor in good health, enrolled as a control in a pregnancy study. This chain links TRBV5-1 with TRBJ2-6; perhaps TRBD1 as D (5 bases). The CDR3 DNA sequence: TGCGCCAGCAGCTACGACAGCCATACCTCTGGGGCCAACGTCCTGACTTTC. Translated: CASSYDSHTSGANVLTF.